The 13 T cell receptor beta chains in this list originate from one sample, sequenced in a study of cytomegalovirus exposure and HLA in healthy donors. Use of 60 Vbeta and 13 Jbeta primers characterized the PCR. Measured with immunoSEQ multiplex PCR; TCRdb has only the in-frame clones, and not every one. The sample contains roughly 160,000 clones, 65% to 85% of which appear only once. Sequences were obtained from PBMCs. The receptor set was obtained from a boy between 2 and 15 years old in good health and CMV-seronegative.

This clone was recorded once. The chain has TRBV7-2 and TRBJ2-1; D unclear. The ends were cut back, 2 bases at V and 8 bases at J, with 10 bases in the middle. CDR1 SGHTA and CDR2 FQGNSA come from the germline V gene. The CDR3 extends over 13 amino acids. The CDR3 nucleotides are TGTGCCAGCAGCTTACTAGGAGCCCATGAGCAGTTCTTC. Encoded protein: CASSLLGAHEQFF.

This chain joins TRBV7-6 and TRBJ2-1, with D perhaps matching TRBD1 (5 bases). With 5 bases removed from V and 7 bases from J, the gap between germline ends came to 12 bases. Germline CDR1 is SGHVS and CDR2 is FNYEAQ. The CDR3 is 13 residues long. This CDR3 reads CASSPVGVNEQFF. The CDR3 region has the DNA TGTGCCAGCAGCCCAGTAGGGGTGAATGAGCAGTTCTTC.

The chain uses TRBV27 and TRBJ2-2; 7 bases fit TRBD1. Losses at the gene ends were 3 bases for V and 7 bases for J; bases not matched to a gene: 11. Germline loops: CDR1 MNHEY, CDR2 SMNVEV (reference sequence). This CDR3 is built from 16 residues. The DNA for the CDR3 is TGTGCCAGCAGTTTTTCCGCAGGGGGTAAGGGCGGGGAGCTGTTTTTT. Protein product: CASSFSAGGKGGELFF.

V is TRBV7-3 and J is TRBJ2-3; TRBD2 agrees at 11 bases. Germline V lookup: CDR1 SGHTA, CDR2 FQGTGA. After removal of 5 bases from V and 0 bases from J, the junction contained 4 bases not matched to a gene. The CDR3 loop spans 16 amino acids. The CDR3 loop is CASSPTSGTSTDTQYF. CDR3 DNA sequence: TGTGCCAGCAGCCCGACTAGCGGGACTAGCACAGATACGCAGTATTTT. Looking up the rest from reference TRBV7-3 and TRBJ2-3 gives the full variable domain: GAGVSQTPSNKVTEKGKYVELRCDPISGHTALYWYRQSLGQGPEFLIYFQGTGAADDSGLPNDRFFAVRPEGSVSTLKIQRTERGDSAVYLCASSPTSGTSTDTQYFGPGTRLTVL.

The chain employs TRBV19 and TRBJ2-7, with a weak D call TRBD2 (5 bases). Germline V gene sequence: CDR1 LNHDA, CDR2 SQIVND (reference sequence). The CDR3 totals 14 residues. V dropped 3 bases and J dropped 5 bases, with 14 bases sitting between them. CDR3 region: CASSINRREHEQYF. CDR3 nucleotide sequence: TGTGCCAGTAGTATCAACCGAAGGGAGCACGAGCAGTACTTC.

V usage is TRBV12-1 and J usage is TRBJ2-1; the table gives TRBD2 as D, unverified against the DNA. TRBV12-1 is a listed pseudogene. This CDR3 region has 17 residues. The CDR3: CASSLNPGLAIFNEQFF. The CDR3 DNA reads as TGTGCCAGCAGCTTAAACCCTGGACTAGCGATTTTTAATGAGCAGTTCTTC.

The rearrangement joins TRBV29-1 to TRBJ2-1, with 9 bases lining up with TRBD2. Germline CDR1 is SQVTM and CDR2 is ANQGSEA. This CDR3 is 19 amino acids long. V trimming: 3 bases; J trimming: 6 bases; junction bases outside the gene matches: 21. CDR3 amino acids: CSVERMGGSGRYLGNEQFF. The CDR3 nucleotides read TGCAGCGTTGAGAGGATGGGCGGTAGCGGGAGATACTTGGGCAATGAGCAGTTCTTC.

The CDR3 protein is CASSPPVAGDEAFF. DNA for the CDR3: TGTGCCAGCTCACCACCGGTGGCAGGGGATGAAGCTTTCTTT. This chain links TRBV18 with TRBJ1-1; D is possibly TRBD1 (6 bases). The CDR3 loop spans 14 amino acids. V lost 0 bases and J lost 7, with 12 bases in between. Germline-derived CDR1 and CDR2 are KGHSH and LQKENI.

J is TRBJ1-3 and V is TRBV5-1; 7 nucleotides align to TRBD1. Trimming removed 4 bases from V and 8 bases from J; junction bases left unmatched: 9. CDR1 is SGHRS and CDR2 is YFSETQ in the germline V gene. This CDR3 has 14 amino acids. CDR3 DNA: TGCGCCAGCAGCCTGACAGGGAATCAAGACACCATATATTTT. Protein product: CASSLTGNQDTIYF.

The rearrangement uses TRBV6-5 and TRBJ2-7, with 12 bases identical to TRBD1. This CDR3 region has 14 residues. The germline V gene has CDR1 MNHEY and CDR2 SVGAGI. The junction had 7 bases not matched to a gene; V was cut back by 6 bases and J by 7 bases. The CDR3 is CASSKGDRGREQYF. In DNA, the CDR3 is TGTGCCAGCAGCAAGGGGGACAGGGGGCGAGAGCAGTACTTC.

V and J are TRBV6-1 and TRBJ1-4; D is uncertain. V lost 1 base, J lost 6 bases, and 9 bases lay in between. There are 14 residues in the CDR3. CDR1 and CDR2 (germline): MNHNS, SASEGT. The CDR3 nucleotides are TGTGCCAGCAGTGAAGTCCTCCAGGATGAAAAACTGTTTTTT. Its protein is CASSEVLQDEKLFF.

The V and J genes are TRBV30 and TRBJ1-4; D uncertain. The germline CDR1 and CDR2 sequences are GTSNPN and SVGIG (reference sequence). The CDR3 has 16 amino acids. Between the trimmed V and J ends, which lost 6 bases and 4 bases, there was a span of 21 bases. CDR3 sequence: CACGPGKVLINEKLFF. The DNA of the CDR3 is TGTGCCTGTGGGCCGGGGAAGGTCCTAATTAATGAAAAACTGTTTTTT.

V and J are TRBV5-6 and TRBJ2-3, with 7 bases matching TRBD2. CDR1 is SGHDT, CDR2 YYEEEE, per germline. The CDR3 totals 17 residues. The V segment lost 3 bases and the J segment 3 bases; nucleotides outside the gene matches: 13. CDR3 bases: TGTGCCAGCAGCTCCCGAGTGGTGGGAGGGCCGACAGATACGCAGTATTTT. Its translation is CASSSRVVGGPTDTQYF.